This T cell receptor (beta chain) was recovered during a study of T cell clonality in common variable immunodeficiency. Study-level results: Common variable immunodeficiency TCR beta sequences reportedly had fewer deletions and N-nucleotide insertions. T cell subpopulation sequencing would be needed to explain CVID clonality. CVID subjects had higher TCRbeta clonality than healthy controls, most marked in about a third.

This clone occurred a few times. The target antigen is unknown. Germline is not matched at one junction end, which may reflect a read error. With the read ending 3 residues before the CDR3 end, the germline J gene is used to fill in that end. This sample also contains other DNA sequences that code for the same CDR3. Blood came from CVID subjects not ill and not taking immunomodulatory or immunosuppressive medication. Each donor provided roughly 4.5 to 8 ml of heparinized whole blood. Some clones are missing from TCRdb's copy, which holds only in-frame ones; the method was immunoSEQ multiplex PCR. The profile covers 25,000 to 35,000 clones, none occurring a single time. The CDR3 is 14 amino acids. Germline V CDR1 and CDR2: KGHSH, LQKENI.

The clonotype originates from a human donor with common variable immunodeficiency. Sequenced material: peripheral blood mononuclear cells. The rearrangement links TRBV18 to TRBJ2-7; 9 positions agree with TRBD1. CDR3 sequence reads: CASSPLTGGNEQYF. The CDR3 bases that were read are TGTGCCAGCTCGCCACTGACAGGGGGTAACGAG.